The 16 T cell receptor beta chains in this list originate from one sample, sequenced in a study of shared clonotypes between healthy human individuals. Sequencing was performed with immunoSEQ multiplex PCR; in TCRdb, only in-frame clones are kept and a portion is missing. The repertoire holds about 330,000 clones, with around 86% as singletons. The sample consisted of memory CD8+ T cells sorted from blood. Subset given: CD45RO+ cells pooled with CCR7-negative TemRA cells. Receptor source: a man younger than 35 in good health.

This chain uses TRBV9 with TRBJ1-2; D unclear. V lost 4 bases to trimming and J lost 6 bases, with 13 bases between them. The length of the CDR3 is 13 residues. In germline, CDR1 is SGDLS, CDR2 YYNGEE. The CDR3 region is CASSPGPDDGYTF. CDR3 sequence (DNA): TGTGCCAGCAGCCCAGGACCCGACGATGGCTACACCTTC.

The genes are TRBV27 and TRBJ2-3; D is tentatively TRBD1 or TRBD2 (5 bases each). The germline V and J ends were trimmed by 5 bases and 0 bases, with 12 bases remaining between them. The length of the CDR3 is 15 residues. Germline CDR1 and CDR2: MNHEY and SMNVEV (reference sequence). The CDR3 loop is CASSPNWDSTDTQYF. Written as DNA, the CDR3 is TGTGCCAGCAGTCCAAACTGGGACAGCACAGATACGCAGTATTTT.

V usage is TRBV30 and J usage is TRBJ1-1; D may be TRBD1 (5 bases). The CDR3 is made up of 15 amino acids. V gave up 2 bases and J gave up 4 bases, with 17 bases separating them. Germline V gene lookup returns CDR1 GTSNPN and CDR2 SVGIG (reference sequence). The CDR3 loop reads CAWSQSGTGFTEAFF. Here the CDR3 DNA reads TGTGCCTGGAGTCAAAGCGGGACCGGGTTCACTGAAGCTTTCTTT. Looking up the rest from reference TRBV30 and TRBJ1-1 gives the full variable domain: SQTIHQWPATLVQPVGSPLSLECTVEGTSNPNLYWYRQAAGRGLQLLFYSVGIGQISSEVPQNLSASRPQDRQFILSSKKLLLSDSGFYLCAWSQSGTGFTEAFFGQGTRLTVV.

The chain couples TRBV27 to TRBJ1-6; D unclear. Trimming pared 6 bases from V and 8 bases from J, leaving 14 bases between. Germline-derived CDR1 and CDR2 are MNHEY and SMNVEV (reference sequence). The CDR3 is 14 amino acids. Written as DNA, the CDR3 is TGTGCCAGCAGACCCGCCGGGAGCCATTCACCCCTCCACTTT. Translation gives CASRPAGSHSPLHF.

J is TRBJ2-2 and V is TRBV29-1; TRBD1 is a possible D gene (7 bases). V lost 2 bases and J lost 1, with 20 bases in between. The CDR3 has 18 amino acids. Germline V gene data show CDR1 as SQVTM and CDR2 as ANQGSEA. The CDR3 bases are TGCAGCGTTGAATTAATTGGGGGGACAGCCAGGAACACCGGGGAGCTGTTTTTT. Its translation is CSVELIGGTARNTGELFF.

The CDR3 sequence is CASSSLWLAGNEQYF. The CDR3 bases are TGCGCCAGCAGCTCCCTGTGGCTGGCAGGGAACGAGCAGTACTTC. J is TRBJ2-7 and V is TRBV4-3, with D possibly being TRBD1 (5 bases). The CDR3 runs to 15 residues. The V end was cut by 5 bases, the J end by 5 bases, with 19 bases between. The germline V gene has CDR1 LGHNA and CDR2 YSLEER.

The chain is built from TRBV5-6 and TRBJ2-5; a possible D gene is TRBD1 (5 bases). V lost 1 base and J 2 bases, leaving 9 bases between the germline ends. This CDR3 is built from 14 residues. CDR1 SGHDT and CDR2 YYEEEE come from the germline V gene. CDR3 sequence reads: CASSLWQGQETQYF. The CDR3, as DNA: TGTGCCAGCAGCTTGTGGCAGGGTCAAGAGACCCAGTACTTC.

The chain is built from TRBV29-1 and TRBJ1-2, with D unresolved. CDR1 and CDR2 from the germline V gene are SQVTM and ANQGSEA. The CDR3 loop spans 14 amino acids. Trimming took off 3 bases at V and 6 bases at J, with 17 bases between the two ends. The CDR3 here is CSVDDPKDVNGYTF. The DNA of the CDR3 is TGCAGCGTTGATGACCCGAAAGACGTTAATGGCTACACCTTC.

The chain employs TRBV9 and TRBJ2-1; 12 bases match TRBD1. Germline V gives CDR1 SGDLS, CDR2 YYNGEE. Germline trimming cut 3 bases from V and 8 bases from J; bases unmatched to any gene: 12. The CDR3 loop spans 17 amino acids. The CDR3 DNA sequence: TGTGCCAGCAGCGCCCGTAGGGACAGGGGGCGTGTGGATGAGCAGTTCTTC. It is translated as CASSARRDRGRVDEQFF.

The chain joins TRBV7-9 to TRBJ2-1, with D perhaps TRBD2 (6 bases). V was trimmed by 4 bases and J by 4 bases, leaving 14 bases between them. The CDR3 runs to 15 residues. Germline loops: CDR1 SEHNR, CDR2 FQNEAQ (reference sequence). The CDR3 is CASSYGDSLYNEQFF. CDR3 bases: TGTGCCAGCAGCTATGGGGACTCCCTATACAATGAGCAGTTCTTC.

The J gene is TRBJ2-2, the V gene TRBV9; 10 bases match TRBD2. V lost 1 base to trimming and J lost 4 bases; unmatched junction nucleotides: 7. Germline V CDR1 and CDR2: SGDLS, YYNGEE. The CDR3 contains 17 residues. CDR3 sequence (DNA): TGTGCCAGCAGCGTAACCCAGGCTAGCGGGGGCACCGGGGAGCTGTTTTTT. This translates into CASSVTQASGGTGELFF.

The rearrangement links TRBV7-9 to TRBJ1-4; TRBD1 matches 9 bases. The J segment lost 4 bases and the V segment lost 11 bases, leaving 17 bases of the junction unmatched. This CDR3 has 17 residues. Germline values: CDR1 SEHNR, CDR2 FQNEAQ (reference sequence). The CDR3 bases are TGTGCCTGTCCAGGCCGGGACAGGGCTTCTGGTAATGAAAAACTGTTTTTT. Residues: CACPGRDRASGNEKLFF.

Remarks on this clone: Other nucleotide sequences from this sample produce the same CDR3. This chain uses TRBV7-8 with TRBJ2-7; D perhaps matches TRBD1 (6 bases). Germline lookup yields CDR1 SGHVS and CDR2 FQNEAQ. The CDR3 consists of 15 residues. The V and J ends lost 0 bases and 0 bases respectively, with 9 bases between them. The CDR3, as DNA: TGTGCCAGCAGCTTAGCGCAGGGGCCCTCCTACGAGCAGTACTTC. Translation: CASSLAQGPSYEQYF.

This chain links TRBV2 with TRBJ2-3; D unclear. CDR1 is SNHLY, CDR2 FYNNEI, per germline. There are 14 residues in the CDR3. With 4 bases removed from V and 2 bases from J, the gap between germline ends came to 10 bases. DNA of the CDR3: TGTGCCAGCAGTGCATTATTAGACACAGATACGCAGTATTTT. Amino acids: CASSALLDTDTQYF.

The J gene is TRBJ1-2, the V gene TRBV11-2; D unresolved. This CDR3 is built from 15 residues. V lost 2 bases, J lost 7 bases, and 17 bases lay in between. Looked up from germline, CDR1 is SGHAT and CDR2 is FQNNGV. CDR3 sequence: CASSLNPEQPVGYTF. The CDR3 DNA sequence: TGTGCCAGCAGCTTAAACCCGGAGCAGCCTGTTGGCTACACCTTC.

The J gene is TRBJ2-2, the V gene TRBV7-2; D gene uncertain. The CDR3 runs 14 residues. V was shortened by 0 bases and J by 4 bases, with 6 bases between the two germline ends. Germline loops: CDR1 SGHTA, CDR2 FQGNSA. The CDR3 spells CASSLAVFTGELFF. DNA of the CDR3: TGTGCCAGCAGCTTAGCGGTCTTCACCGGGGAGCTGTTTTTT.